This TCR beta chain was retrieved from a study of T cells after yellow fever vaccination. In the study overall: Preparation of the low-cell-number fractions used SMART-Seq v4 Ultra Low Input.

CDR1 and CDR2 (germline): SGHTA, FQGTGA. V lost 5 bases and J lost 1; bases outside the gene matches: 12. CDR3 length equals 17 residues. TCRdb reanalysed the 5' RACE reads using MiXCR and keeps one entry per CDR3 protein. The sample holds fewer than 650,000 distinct CDR3 sequences, around a fifth seen once. The clonotype comes from a man aged 18-30 years who received the YFV17D yellow fever vaccine. The chain recombines TRBV7-3 with TRBJ2-3; 7 bases fit TRBD2. Sequences were derived from PBMCs, sampled 21 days after the first yellow fever vaccination. The CDR3 nucleotides read TGTGCCAGCAGCGAACTGGGAGGGCTTAGTCGCACAGATACGCAGTATTTT. Protein product: CASSELGGLSRTDTQYF.